This TCR beta chain was captured in a study of T cells after yellow fever vaccination. TCRdb re-derived calls from the 5' RACE reads in MiXCR, one entry per CDR3 protein. The table has approximately 150,000 distinct CDR3 sequences, approximately 9.9% seen once. On this clonotype: Its antigen is undetermined.

Points from the study as a whole: Weaker, the secondary response peaked sooner, at day 5 versus 15. Relatively few clonotypes were ones that appeared in both CD4 and CD8 compartments. One caveat is that FACS-sorted repertoires could contain abundant clonotypes contaminating from the bulk population.

V shed 3 bases and J shed 4 bases, with 12 bases lying between them. The CDR3 totals 15 residues. Germline loops: CDR1 MDHEN, CDR2 SYDVKM. The sequencing used CD8+ T cells sorted from PBMCs, collected 45 days after the yellow fever booster vaccination. J is TRBJ2-2 and V is TRBV28; possibly TRBD1 for D (5 bases). The receptor was derived from a man younger than 35 who received the YFV17D yellow fever vaccine. The CDR3 sequence: CASSFRGMGTGELFF. In DNA form, the CDR3 reads TGTGCCAGCAGTTTTAGGGGTATGGGCACCGGGGAGCTGTTTTTT.